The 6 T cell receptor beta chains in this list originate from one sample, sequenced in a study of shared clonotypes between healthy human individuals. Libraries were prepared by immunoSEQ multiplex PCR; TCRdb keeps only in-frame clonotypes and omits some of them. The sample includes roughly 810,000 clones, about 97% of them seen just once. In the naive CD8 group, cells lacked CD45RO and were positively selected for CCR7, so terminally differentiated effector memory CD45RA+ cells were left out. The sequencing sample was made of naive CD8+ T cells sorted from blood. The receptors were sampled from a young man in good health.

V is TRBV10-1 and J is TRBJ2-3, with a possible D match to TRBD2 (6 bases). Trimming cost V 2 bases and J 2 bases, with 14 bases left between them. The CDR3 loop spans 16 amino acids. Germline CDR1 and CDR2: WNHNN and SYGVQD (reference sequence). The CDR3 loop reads CASSEGRRGSTDTQYF. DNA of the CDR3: TGCGCCAGCAGTGAGGGGCGGCGGGGTTCCACAGATACGCAGTATTTT.

For the CDR3, the DNA is TGTGCCAGCAGCAAAGTGTCTCGGTTCTACGAGCAGTACTTC. Its translation is CASSKVSRFYEQYF. The chain joins TRBV21-1 to TRBJ2-7; TRBD2, the table's D call, was not compared with the DNA. TRBV21-1 has pseudogene status. The CDR3 runs 14 residues.

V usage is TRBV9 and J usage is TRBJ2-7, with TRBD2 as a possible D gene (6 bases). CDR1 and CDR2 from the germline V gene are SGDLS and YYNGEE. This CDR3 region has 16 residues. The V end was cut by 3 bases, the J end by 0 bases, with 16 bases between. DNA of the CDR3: TGTGCCAGCAGCGCCCTAGAGGAGGGCGGCTCCTACGAGCAGTACTTC. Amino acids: CASSALEEGGSYEQYF.

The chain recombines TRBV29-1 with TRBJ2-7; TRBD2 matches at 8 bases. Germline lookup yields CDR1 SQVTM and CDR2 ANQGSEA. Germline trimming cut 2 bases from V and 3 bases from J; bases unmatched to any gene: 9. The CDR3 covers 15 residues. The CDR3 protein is CSVERAGDESYEQYF. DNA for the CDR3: TGCAGCGTTGAAAGAGCGGGAGATGAAAGCTACGAGCAGTACTTC.

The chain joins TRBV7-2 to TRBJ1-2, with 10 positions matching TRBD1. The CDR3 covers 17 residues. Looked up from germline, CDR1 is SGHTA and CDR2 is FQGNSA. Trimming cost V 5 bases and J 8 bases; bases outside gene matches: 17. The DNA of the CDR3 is TGTGCCAGCAGCCAAAATTCCCCGGGACAGGGGACAGGAGGCTACACCTTC. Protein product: CASSQNSPGQGTGGYTF.

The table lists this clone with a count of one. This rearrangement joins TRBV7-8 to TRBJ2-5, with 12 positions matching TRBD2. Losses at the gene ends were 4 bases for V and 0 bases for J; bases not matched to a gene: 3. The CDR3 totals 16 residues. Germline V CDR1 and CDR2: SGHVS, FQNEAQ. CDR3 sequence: CASSSGLAGHQETQYF. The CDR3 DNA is TGTGCCAGCAGCTCCGGACTAGCGGGGCACCAAGAGACCCAGTACTTC.